Below are 31 T cell receptor beta chains sequenced from a single sample in a study of a mutant IDH1 vaccine in newly diagnosed glioma. Profiling relied on immunoSEQ multiplex PCR, and the TCRdb table lists in-frame clones only, not all of them. The repertoire holds about 55,000 clones, with 75% to 85% as singletons. As to time point: week 23, last vaccination. One vaccine dose held 300 ug of mutant IDH1 20-mer peptide and came with topical imiquimod. No antigen is known for these receptors. Specimen: PBMCs, collected from a glioma patient whose treatment included an IDH1 peptide vaccine. Source of these receptors: a man aged 35-49 years with glioma.

V and J are TRBV5-1 and TRBJ2-5; 9 bases map to TRBD2. In germline, CDR1 is SGHRS, CDR2 YFSETQ. V lost 7 bases and J lost 5; bases outside the gene matches: 15. This CDR3 region has 16 residues. As DNA, the CDR3 is TGCGCCAGCTCGAAAGGGCTAGCGGGGATAGGGGAGACCCAGTACTTC. Its protein product is CASSKGLAGIGETQYF.

The rearrangement uses TRBV14 and TRBJ2-3, with TRBD1 matching over 9 bases. V dropped 0 bases and J dropped 4; count of bases not matched to a gene: 8. CDR1 is SGHDN and CDR2 is FVKESK in the germline V gene. This CDR3 has 17 amino acids. CDR3 DNA sequence: TGTGCCAGCAGCCAAGATAATAGGGGACAGGGCCCAGATACGCAGTATTTT. This codes for CASSQDNRGQGPDTQYF.

The V and J genes are TRBV6-1 and TRBJ1-2; maybe TRBD1 (6 bases). Trimming took 2 bases from V and 0 from J, leaving 13 bases between them. CDR1 MNHNS and CDR2 SASEGT come from the germline V gene. The CDR3 is 16 residues long. CDR3 in DNA: TGTGCCAGCAGTGAAATGGGGGCTACCGCTAACTATGGCTACACCTTC. Protein: CASSEMGATANYGYTF.

This rearrangement joins TRBV19 to TRBJ1-2; perhaps TRBD1 as D (5 bases). The CDR3 length is 12 residues. V gave up 7 bases and J gave up 5 bases, with 11 bases separating them. The germline CDR1 and CDR2 sequences are LNHDA and SQIVND (reference sequence). CDR3 sequence (DNA): TGTGCCAGTACCCCTGGGGGATATGGCTACACCTTC. Translated, it gives CASTPGGYGYTF.

The chain is built from TRBV30 and TRBJ2-2; D is unresolved. Germline-derived CDR1 and CDR2 are GTSNPN and SVGIG (reference sequence). The ends were cut back, 0 bases at V and 2 bases at J, with 4 bases in the middle. The CDR3 has 13 amino acids. The CDR3 loop is CAWSVFNTGELFF. The CDR3 DNA reads as TGTGCCTGGAGTGTATTTAACACCGGGGAGCTGTTTTTT.

DNA for the CDR3: TGTGCCAGCAGCTTAGGGGCAGGGCCGCCTGAAGCTTTCTTT. Amino acids: CASSLGAGPPEAFF. The rearrangement joins TRBV7-9 to TRBJ1-1; TRBD1 might be the D (5 bases). This CDR3 has 14 amino acids. V lost 1 base to trimming and J lost 6 bases, with 12 bases between them. Germline V gene sequence: CDR1 SEHNR, CDR2 FQNEAQ (reference sequence).

This clone was observed many times. J is TRBJ2-1 and V is TRBV7-9; 7 bases are shared with TRBD2. Germline CDR1 is SEHNR and CDR2 is FQNEAQ (reference sequence). The CDR3 extends over 14 amino acids. Unmatched junction bases numbered 6, after V lost 4 bases and J lost 6 bases. The DNA of the CDR3 is TGTGCCAGCAGCTCCGCCTCGGGGGGCAATGAGCAGTTCTTC. Translating it yields CASSSASGGNEQFF.

The chain couples TRBV7-6 to TRBJ1-1; D is ambiguous. The CDR3 totals 12 residues. From germline, CDR1 is SGHVS and CDR2 FNYEAQ. V was trimmed by 5 bases and J by 6 bases, leaving 10 bases between them. This CDR3 is CASSRYSAEAFF. DNA of the CDR3: TGTGCCAGCAGCCGATACTCGGCTGAAGCTTTCTTT. The complete variable domain, with remaining parts taken from reference TRBV7-6 and TRBJ1-1, reads GAGVSQSPRYKVTKRGQDVALRCDPISGHVSLYWYRQALGQGPEFLTYFNYEAQQDKSGLPNDRFSAERPEGSISTLTIQRTEQRDSAMYRCASSRYSAEAFFGQGTRLTVV.

The chain uses TRBV15 and TRBJ2-5, with 8 positions matching TRBD2. Germline trimming cut 1 base from V and 7 bases from J; bases unmatched to any gene: 11. The CDR3 runs 16 residues. Germline V gene lookup returns CDR1 LNHNV and CDR2 YYDKDF (reference sequence). The CDR3 loop reads CATSRVRGGPIGTQYF. DNA of the CDR3: TGTGCCACCAGCAGAGTTCGGGGGGGGCCGATAGGGACCCAGTACTTC.

This chain joins TRBV15 and TRBJ1-2, with D possibly matching TRBD1 (5 bases). Germline assignment: CDR1 LNHNV and CDR2 YYDKDF (reference sequence). Trimming took 11 bases from V and 1 from J, leaving 14 bases between them. This CDR3 contains 13 residues. The CDR3 sequence: CAVAAGLNYGYTF. Written as DNA, the CDR3 is TGTGCCGTCGCAGCAGGGCTTAACTATGGCTACACCTTC.

As for this clone: Other DNA sequences within the sample encode an identical CDR3. The chain has TRBV7-2 and TRBJ2-5, with 8 bases aligning to TRBD2. The V and J ends lost 1 base and 1 base, in that order; junction bases with no gene match: 2. Germline CDR1 is SGHTA and CDR2 is FQGNSA. The CDR3 has 15 residues. CDR3 sequence (DNA): TGTGCCAGCAGCTTAGGCGGGGGGCCCCAAGAGACCCAGTACTTC. This gives the protein CASSLGGGPQETQYF.

The chain recombines TRBV11-2 with TRBJ2-7; D uncertain. Germline-derived CDR1 and CDR2 are SGHAT and FQNNGV. The CDR3 extends over 19 amino acids. Trimming removed 2 bases at V and 0 bases at J, with 23 bases between. In DNA, the CDR3 is TGTGCCAGCAGCTTAAAACTCGGACGGTGGGCCTCGAGCTCCTACGAGCAGTACTTC. This encodes CASSLKLGRWASSSYEQYF.

The V call is TRBV10-2, the J call TRBJ1-1, with 7 bases matching TRBD1. Trimming took 2 bases from V and 13 from J; bases not matched to a gene: 13. The CDR3 contains 14 residues. The V gene's germline CDR1 is WSHSY and CDR2 SAAADI. CDR3 residues: CASSETQRQGGLFF. CDR3 coding DNA: TGCGCCAGCAGTGAGACCCAACGACAGGGCGGTCTTTTCTTT.

The V gene is TRBV14, the J gene TRBJ1-2; no definite D call. Trimming removed 2 bases from V and 6 bases from J, with 16 bases in between. The CDR3 length is 15 residues. Germline V gene data show CDR1 as SGHDN and CDR2 as FVKESK. The CDR3 DNA reads as TGTGCCAGCAGCCAATTGCCTCGGGAGGGAGATGGCTACACCTTC. This gives the protein CASSQLPREGDGYTF. Full variable domain (remainder filled in from reference TRBV14 and TRBJ1-2): EAGVTQFPSHSVIEKGQTVTLRCDPISGHDNLYWYRRVMGKEIKFLLHFVKESKQDESGMPNNRFLAERTGGTYSTLKVQPAELEDSGVYFCASSQLPREGDGYTFGSGTRLTVV.

The chain couples TRBV4-1 to TRBJ1-2; D is uncertain. The V end lost 0 bases, the J end lost 0 bases, and 5 bases lay between the germline ends. The germline gives CDR1 MGHRA, CDR2 YSYEKL. The CDR3 spans 14 residues. CDR3 in amino acids: CASSQERSNYGYTF. For the CDR3, the DNA is TGCGCCAGCAGCCAAGAAAGGTCTAACTATGGCTACACCTTC.

This clone was counted a few times. V and J are TRBV6-5 and TRBJ2-7, with D tentatively TRBD2 (5 bases). The CDR3 runs 14 residues. The germline V gene has CDR1 MNHEY and CDR2 SVGAGI. V gave up 5 bases and J gave up 3 bases, with 14 bases separating them. For the CDR3, the DNA is TGTGCCAGCAGTAACGGGATAGGGAACTACGAGCAGTACTTC. Encoded protein: CASSNGIGNYEQYF.

This rearrangement joins TRBV6-4 to TRBJ2-7; no reliable D call. This CDR3 comprises 13 residues. Germline values: CDR1 MRHNA, CDR2 SNTAGT. The germline V and J ends were trimmed by 6 bases and 2 bases, with 11 bases remaining between them. The CDR3 spells CASSAGLTYEQYF. In DNA, the CDR3 is TGTGCCAGCAGCGCCGGCCTAACCTACGAGCAGTACTTC.

This clone was counted once. This chain links TRBV19 with TRBJ1-1; TRBD1 is a possible D gene (5 bases). CDR1 and CDR2 from the germline V gene are LNHDA and SQIVND (reference sequence). The CDR3 covers 17 residues. With 6 bases removed from V and 3 bases from J, the gap between germline ends came to 23 bases. The CDR3: CASRIRAGVSGDTEAFF. CDR3 bases: TGTGCCAGTAGAATTAGGGCGGGGGTCAGTGGTGACACTGAAGCTTTCTTT.

The chain has TRBV6-5 and TRBJ1-5; D not certain. Trimming removed 2 bases from V and 7 bases from J, with 15 bases in between. Germline V gene data show CDR1 as MNHEY and CDR2 as SVGAGI. This CDR3 spans 15 amino acids. CDR3 DNA sequence: TGTGCCAGCAGTTACAGTACCCGGGGTGGCCAGCCCCAGCATTTT. Translated: CASSYSTRGGQPQHF.

J is TRBJ1-2 and V is TRBV29-1; D call uncertain. Germline V lookup: CDR1 SQVTM, CDR2 ANQGSEA. The CDR3 sequence is 14 residues long. Trimming removed 2 bases from V and 0 bases from J, with 10 bases in between. In DNA, the CDR3 is TGCAGCGTTGAACGCGGAACTACTAACTATGGCTACACCTTC. The encoded protein is CSVERGTTNYGYTF. The whole variable domain, filled in from reference TRBV29-1 and TRBJ1-2, reads SAVISQKPSRDICQRGTSLTIQCQVDSQVTMMFWYRQQPGQSLTLIATANQGSEATYESGFVIDKFPISRPNLTFSTLTVSNMSPEDSSIYLCSVERGTTNYGYTFGSGTRLTVV.

The J gene is TRBJ1-1, the V gene TRBV7-6, with a tentative D call TRBD1 (5 bases). The germline CDR1 and CDR2 sequences are SGHVS and FNYEAQ. The ends were cut back, 5 bases at V and 4 bases at J, with 14 bases in the middle. This CDR3 is 14 amino acids long. The CDR3 nucleotides read TGTGCCAGCAGCCCCCGGGCAGGGTCCACTGAAGCTTTCTTT. Translating it yields CASSPRAGSTEAFF.

This chain joins TRBV6-6 and TRBJ1-2; unclear D gene. The germline V gene encodes CDR1 MNHNY and CDR2 SVGAGI (reference sequence). This CDR3 contains 15 residues. V was pared by 0 bases and J by 5 bases, with 13 bases between. The CDR3 loop is CASSYSIQRGYGYTF. The DNA for the CDR3 is TGTGCCAGCAGTTACTCGATACAGCGAGGATATGGCTACACCTTC.

The chain links TRBV18 to TRBJ2-7; D is uncertain. V was clipped by 5 bases and J by 2 bases, with 16 bases between them. Per the germline V gene, CDR1 is KGHSH and CDR2 is LQKENI. The CDR3 has 15 residues. This CDR3 reads CASSSPGTAAYEQYF. The CDR3 bases are TGTGCCAGCTCATCCCCGGGCACCGCGGCCTACGAGCAGTACTTC.

Here the CDR3 reads CASSPNPSGVNTGELFF. The CDR3 region has the DNA TGTGCCAGCAGCCCCAACCCTAGCGGGGTAAACACCGGGGAGCTGTTTTTT. This chain links TRBV27 with TRBJ2-2, with 9 bases fitting TRBD2. From germline, CDR1 is MNHEY and CDR2 SMNVEV (reference sequence). The CDR3 runs to 17 residues. The junction had 10 bases not matched to a gene; V was cut back by 6 bases and J by 2 bases.

The CDR3 protein is CASSSPGGMNTGELFF. The DNA for the CDR3 is TGCGCCAGCAGCTCCCCGGGGGGGATGAACACCGGGGAGCTGTTTTTT. The chain carries TRBV5-1 and TRBJ2-2; 8 bases align to TRBD2. V lost 3 bases to trimming and J lost 1 base; unmatched junction nucleotides: 5. The CDR3 length is 16 residues. CDR1 and CDR2 (germline): SGHRS, YFSETQ.

This sequence joins TRBV29-1 and TRBJ1-1; no definite D call. Germline values: CDR1 SQVTM, CDR2 ANQGSEA. V was cut by 5 bases and J by 1 base, with 8 bases left in between. The CDR3 has 12 residues. Here the CDR3 reads CSVSDWNTEAFF. The CDR3 coding sequence is TGCAGCGTTTCAGATTGGAACACTGAAGCTTTCTTT.

The rearrangement links TRBV25-1 to TRBJ2-1; no clear D. The germline CDR1 and CDR2 sequences are MGHDK and SYGVNS. Trimming took 8 bases from V and 3 from J, leaving 8 bases between them. This CDR3 is built from 12 residues. The CDR3 coding sequence is TGTGCCAGCGAGGTTGGCTACAATGAGCAGTTCTTC. Protein product: CASEVGYNEQFF.

This chain joins TRBV7-2 and TRBJ1-5; no clear D gene. V was pared by 4 bases and J by 4 bases, with 5 bases between. CDR3 length: 12 amino acids. The germline CDR1 and CDR2 sequences are SGHTA and FQGNSA. The DNA for the CDR3 is TGTGCCAGCAGCTCAAATAATCAGCCCCAGCATTTT. Amino acid sequence: CASSSNNQPQHF.

This clone was seen a handful of times. The chain employs TRBV6-5 and TRBJ1-3, with D unresolved. Deletions cut 2 bases from V and 8 bases from J, with 7 bases between. The germline gives CDR1 MNHEY, CDR2 SVGAGI. The CDR3 has 12 amino acids. The CDR3 loop reads CASSYNGDTIYF. The CDR3 DNA sequence: TGTGCCAGCAGTTACAATGGGGACACCATATATTTT.

CDR3: CASSSRDSPYEQYF. CDR3 bases: TGTGCCAGCAGCTCCCGGGACAGTCCCTACGAGCAGTACTTC. The chain recombines TRBV7-9 with TRBJ2-7; 7 bases map to TRBD1. The germline V gene has CDR1 SEHNR and CDR2 FQNEAQ (reference sequence). The CDR3 loop spans 14 amino acids. V was clipped by 4 bases and J by 2 bases; unmatched bases: 5.

The CDR3 sequence: CASSLVGSQNSPLHF. DNA of the CDR3: TGCGCCAGCAGCTTGGTAGGGTCGCAGAATTCACCCCTCCACTTT. This chain joins TRBV5-1 and TRBJ1-6; no definite D call. Germline CDR1 SGHRS, CDR2 YFSETQ. Trimming took off 0 bases at V and 7 bases at J, with 11 bases between the two ends. The CDR3 totals 15 residues.